This T cell receptor beta chain originates from a study of shared clonotypes between healthy human individuals. Study-level findings and limits: Non-shared clonotypes had lower generation probabilities than clonotypes shared by all four sorted-subset donors.

Negatively enriched CD4+ T cells were divided by CD45RA into naive and memory. Details on this clone: The antigen is unknown.

Clones were read by immunoSEQ multiplex PCR, and TCRdb kept only the in-frame ones, dropping some. The sample records roughly 1,000,000 clones, about 84% being singletons. The ends were cut back, 4 bases at V and 6 bases at J, with 25 bases in the middle. This CDR3 is 17 amino acids long. The germline CDR1 and CDR2 sequences are KGHSH and LQKENI. The chain joins TRBV18 to TRBJ2-7; tentatively, D is TRBD1 or TRBD2 (5 bases each). The clonotype originates from a man aged 18 to 29 in good health. Some clones in this sample may be carry-over from other donors' samples. Specimen: memory CD4+ T cells from PBMCs. The subset: CD45RA-negative fraction. This chain's CDR3 is CASSRSPTGTGAREQYF. The CDR3 DNA is TGTGCCAGCTCACGATCCCCAACAGGCACCGGGGCTCGCGAGCAGTACTTC.